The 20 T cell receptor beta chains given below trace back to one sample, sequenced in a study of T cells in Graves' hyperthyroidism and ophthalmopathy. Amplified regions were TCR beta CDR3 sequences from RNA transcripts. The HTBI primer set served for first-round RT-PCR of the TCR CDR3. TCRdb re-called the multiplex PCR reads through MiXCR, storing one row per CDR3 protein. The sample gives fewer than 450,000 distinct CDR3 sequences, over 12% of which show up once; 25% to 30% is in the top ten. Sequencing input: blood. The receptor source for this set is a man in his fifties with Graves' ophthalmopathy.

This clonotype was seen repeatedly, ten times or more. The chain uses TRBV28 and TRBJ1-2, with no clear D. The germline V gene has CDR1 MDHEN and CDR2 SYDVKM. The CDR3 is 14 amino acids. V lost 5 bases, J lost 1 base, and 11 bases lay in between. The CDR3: CASSPPRVNYGYTF. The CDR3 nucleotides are TGTGCCAGCAGTCCCCCCCGGGTTAACTATGGCTACACCTTC.

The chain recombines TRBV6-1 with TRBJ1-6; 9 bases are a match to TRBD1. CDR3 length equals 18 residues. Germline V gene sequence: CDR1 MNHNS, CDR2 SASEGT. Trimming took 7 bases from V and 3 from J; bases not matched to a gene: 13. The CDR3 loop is CASMERDRGFDYNSPLHF. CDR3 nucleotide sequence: TGTGCCAGCATGGAACGAGACAGGGGGTTTGACTATAATTCACCCCTCCACTTT.

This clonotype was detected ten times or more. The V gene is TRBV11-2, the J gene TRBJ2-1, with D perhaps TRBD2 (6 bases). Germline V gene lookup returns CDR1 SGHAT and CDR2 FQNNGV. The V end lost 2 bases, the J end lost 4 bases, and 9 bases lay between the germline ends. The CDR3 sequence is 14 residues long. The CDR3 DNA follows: TGTGCCAGCAGCTTAATGGACTATTACAATGAGCAGTTCTTC. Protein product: CASSLMDYYNEQFF.

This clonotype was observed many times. CDR3 amino acids: CASSEAKGLGQLSEQFF. CDR3 in DNA: TGTGCCAGCAGTGAAGCGAAGGGGCTTGGGCAGCTTTCTGAGCAGTTCTTC. The chain joins TRBV2 to TRBJ2-1, with TRBD1 as a possible D gene (5 bases). CDR1 is SNHLY and CDR2 is FYNNEI in the germline V gene. The V and J ends lost 0 bases and 9 bases respectively, with 21 bases between them. CDR3 length equals 17 residues.

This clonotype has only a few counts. CDR3 residues: CASRLGTGRTFF. The CDR3, as DNA: TGTGCCAGCAGATTAGGGACAGGGAGAACTTTCTTT. V and J are TRBV6-1 and TRBJ1-1, with 9 bases identical to TRBD1. This CDR3 has 12 residues. With V trimmed by 6 bases and J by 12 bases, 8 bases remained unmatched. The V gene's germline CDR1 is MNHNS and CDR2 SASEGT.

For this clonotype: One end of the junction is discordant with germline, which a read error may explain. The CDR3 coding sequence is TGTGCTAGCAGCAGAGACAGGTACAATGAGCAGTTCTTC. This sequence encodes CASSRDRYNEQFF. The chain links TRBV7-7 to TRBJ2-1; D might be TRBD1 (6 bases). This CDR3 contains 13 residues. Germline V gene lookup returns CDR1 SSHAT and CDR2 FNYEAQ (reference sequence).

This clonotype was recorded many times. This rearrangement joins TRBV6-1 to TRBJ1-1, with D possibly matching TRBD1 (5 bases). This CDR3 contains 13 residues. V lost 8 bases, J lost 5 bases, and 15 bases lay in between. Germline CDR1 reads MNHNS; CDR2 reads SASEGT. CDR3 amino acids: CASRTNGYTEAFF. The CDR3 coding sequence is TGTGCCAGCCGGACAAACGGGTATACTGAAGCTTTCTTT.

The CDR3 spells CASSLEVNEQFF. CDR3 nucleotide sequence: TGTGCCAGCAGCTTAGAAGTTAATGAGCAGTTCTTC. The chain couples TRBV7-9 to TRBJ2-1, with D unclear. Per the germline V gene, CDR1 is SEHNR and CDR2 is FQNEAQ (reference sequence). The CDR3 is made up of 12 amino acids. With 1 base removed from V and 7 bases from J, the gap between germline ends came to 5 bases.

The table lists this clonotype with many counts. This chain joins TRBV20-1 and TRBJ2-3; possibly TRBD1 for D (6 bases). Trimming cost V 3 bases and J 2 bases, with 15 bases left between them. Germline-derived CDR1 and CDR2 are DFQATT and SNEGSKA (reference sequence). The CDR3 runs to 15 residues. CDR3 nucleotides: TGCAGTGCTAGTTGGAGGCAGGGGTTCACAGATACGCAGTATTTT. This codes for CSASWRQGFTDTQYF.

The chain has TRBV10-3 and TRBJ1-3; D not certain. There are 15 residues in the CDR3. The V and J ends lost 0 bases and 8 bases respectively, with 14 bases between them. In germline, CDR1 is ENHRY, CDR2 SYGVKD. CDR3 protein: CAISESSAEGYTIYF. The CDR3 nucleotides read TGTGCCATCAGTGAGTCGTCGGCAGAAGGTTACACCATATATTTT.

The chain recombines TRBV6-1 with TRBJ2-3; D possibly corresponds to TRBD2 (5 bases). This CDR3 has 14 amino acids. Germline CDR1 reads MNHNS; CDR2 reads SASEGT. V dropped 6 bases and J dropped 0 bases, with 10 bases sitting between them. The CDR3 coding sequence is TGTGCCAGCAGCGGCGGGCATAGCACAGATACGCAGTATTTT. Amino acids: CASSGGHSTDTQYF.

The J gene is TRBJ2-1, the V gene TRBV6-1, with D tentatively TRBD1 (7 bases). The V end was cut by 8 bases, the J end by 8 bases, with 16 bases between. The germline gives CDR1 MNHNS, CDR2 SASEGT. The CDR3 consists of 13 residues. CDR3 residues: CASSSGGQDEQFF. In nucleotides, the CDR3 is TGTGCCAGCTCTTCAGGGGGGCAAGATGAGCAGTTCTTC.

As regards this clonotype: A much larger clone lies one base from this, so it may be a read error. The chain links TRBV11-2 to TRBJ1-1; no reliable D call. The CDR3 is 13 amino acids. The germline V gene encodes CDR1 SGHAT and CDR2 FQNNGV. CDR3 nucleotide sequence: TGTGCCAGCAGCCCGCAGACAAACACTGAAGCTCTCTTT. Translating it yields CASSPQTNTEALF.

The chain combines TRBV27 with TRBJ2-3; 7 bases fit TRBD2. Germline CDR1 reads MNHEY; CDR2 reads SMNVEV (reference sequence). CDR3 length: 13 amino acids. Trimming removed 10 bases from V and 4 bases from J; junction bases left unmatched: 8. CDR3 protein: CATMGGRADTQYF. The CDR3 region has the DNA TGTGCCACCATGGGCGGGAGAGCAGATACGCAGTATTTT.

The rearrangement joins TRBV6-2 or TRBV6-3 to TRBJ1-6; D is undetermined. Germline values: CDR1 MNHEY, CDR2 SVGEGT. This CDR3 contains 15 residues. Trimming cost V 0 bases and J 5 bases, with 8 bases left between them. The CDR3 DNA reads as TGTGCCAGCAGTTACTCGAGTGTGAATAATTCACCCCTCCACTTT. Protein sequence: CASSYSSVNNSPLHF.

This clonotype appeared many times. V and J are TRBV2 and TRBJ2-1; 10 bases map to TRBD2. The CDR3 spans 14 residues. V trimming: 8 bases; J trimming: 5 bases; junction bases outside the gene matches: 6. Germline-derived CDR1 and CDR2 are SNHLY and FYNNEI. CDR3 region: CASVLAGNNNEQFF. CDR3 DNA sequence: TGTGCCAGCGTACTAGCGGGAAATAACAATGAGCAGTTCTTC.

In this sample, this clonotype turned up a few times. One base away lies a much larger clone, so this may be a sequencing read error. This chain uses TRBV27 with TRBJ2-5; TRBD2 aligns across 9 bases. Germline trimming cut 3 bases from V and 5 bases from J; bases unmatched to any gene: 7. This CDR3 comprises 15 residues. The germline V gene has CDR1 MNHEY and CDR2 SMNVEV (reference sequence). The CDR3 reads CASSLSGGRFETQYF. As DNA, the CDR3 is TGTGCCAGCAGTTTGAGCGGGGGGCGCTTCGAGACCCAGTACTTC.

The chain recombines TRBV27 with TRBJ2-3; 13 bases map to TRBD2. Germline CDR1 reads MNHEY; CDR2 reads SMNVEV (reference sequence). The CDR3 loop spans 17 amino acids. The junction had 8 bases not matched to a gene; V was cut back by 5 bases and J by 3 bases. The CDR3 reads CASSTGLAGVVTDTQYF. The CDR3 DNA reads TGTGCCAGCAGTACCGGACTAGCGGGAGTTGTGACAGATACGCAGTATTTT.

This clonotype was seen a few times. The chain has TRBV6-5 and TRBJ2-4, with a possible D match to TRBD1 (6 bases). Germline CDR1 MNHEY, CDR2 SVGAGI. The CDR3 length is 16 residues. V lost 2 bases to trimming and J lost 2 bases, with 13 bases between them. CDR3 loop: CASSYVERGTKNIQYF. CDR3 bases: TGTGCCAGCAGTTACGTCGAGAGGGGGACCAAAAACATTCAGTACTTC.

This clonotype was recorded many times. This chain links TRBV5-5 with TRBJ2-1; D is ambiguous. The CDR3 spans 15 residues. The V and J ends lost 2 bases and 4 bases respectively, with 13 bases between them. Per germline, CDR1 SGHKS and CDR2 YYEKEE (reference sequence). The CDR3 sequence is CASSLLGGTYNEQFF. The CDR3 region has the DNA TGTGCCAGCAGCTTATTAGGCGGCACTTACAATGAGCAGTTCTTC.